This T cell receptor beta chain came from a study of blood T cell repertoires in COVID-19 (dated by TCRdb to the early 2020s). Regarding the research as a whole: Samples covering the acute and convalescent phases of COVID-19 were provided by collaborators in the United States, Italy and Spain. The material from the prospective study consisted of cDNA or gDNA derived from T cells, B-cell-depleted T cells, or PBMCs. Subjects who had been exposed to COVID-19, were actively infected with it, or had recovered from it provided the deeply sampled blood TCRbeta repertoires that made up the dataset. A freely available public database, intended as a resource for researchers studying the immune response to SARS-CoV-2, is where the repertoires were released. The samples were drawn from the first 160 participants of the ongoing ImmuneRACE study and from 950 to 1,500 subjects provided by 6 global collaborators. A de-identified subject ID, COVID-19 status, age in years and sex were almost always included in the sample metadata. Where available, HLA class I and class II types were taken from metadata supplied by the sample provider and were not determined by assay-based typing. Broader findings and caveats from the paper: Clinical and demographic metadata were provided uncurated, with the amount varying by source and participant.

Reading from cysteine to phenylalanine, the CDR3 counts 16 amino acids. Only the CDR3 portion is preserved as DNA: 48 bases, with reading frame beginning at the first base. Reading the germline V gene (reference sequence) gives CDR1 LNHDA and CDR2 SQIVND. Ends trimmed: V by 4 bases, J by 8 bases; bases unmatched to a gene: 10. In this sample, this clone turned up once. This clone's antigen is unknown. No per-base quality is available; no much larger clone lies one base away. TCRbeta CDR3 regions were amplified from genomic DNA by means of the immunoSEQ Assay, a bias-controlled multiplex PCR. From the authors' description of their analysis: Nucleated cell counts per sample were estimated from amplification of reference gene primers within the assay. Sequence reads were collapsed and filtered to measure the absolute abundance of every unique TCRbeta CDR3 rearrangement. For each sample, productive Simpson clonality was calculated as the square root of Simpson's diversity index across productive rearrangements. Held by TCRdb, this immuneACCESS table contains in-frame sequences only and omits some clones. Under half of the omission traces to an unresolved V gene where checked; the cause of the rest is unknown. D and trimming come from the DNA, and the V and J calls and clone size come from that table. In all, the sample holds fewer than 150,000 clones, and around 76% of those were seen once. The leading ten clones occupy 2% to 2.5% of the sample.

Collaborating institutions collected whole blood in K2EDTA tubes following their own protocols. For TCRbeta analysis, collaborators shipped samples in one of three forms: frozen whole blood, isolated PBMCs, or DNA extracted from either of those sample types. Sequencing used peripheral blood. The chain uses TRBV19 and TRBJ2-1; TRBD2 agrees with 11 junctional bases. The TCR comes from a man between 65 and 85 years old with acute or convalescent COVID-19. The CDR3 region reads CASSKEGLAEWDEQFF. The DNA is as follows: TGTGCCAGTAGTAAAGAGGGACTAGCGGAGTGGGATGAGCAGTTCTTC. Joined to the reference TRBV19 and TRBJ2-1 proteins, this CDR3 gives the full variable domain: DGGITQSPKYLFRKEGQNVTLSCEQNLNHDAMYWYRQDPGQGLRLIYYSQIVNDFQKGDIAEGYSVSREKKESFPLTVTSAQKNPTAFYLCASSKEGLAEWDEQFFGPGTRLTVL.